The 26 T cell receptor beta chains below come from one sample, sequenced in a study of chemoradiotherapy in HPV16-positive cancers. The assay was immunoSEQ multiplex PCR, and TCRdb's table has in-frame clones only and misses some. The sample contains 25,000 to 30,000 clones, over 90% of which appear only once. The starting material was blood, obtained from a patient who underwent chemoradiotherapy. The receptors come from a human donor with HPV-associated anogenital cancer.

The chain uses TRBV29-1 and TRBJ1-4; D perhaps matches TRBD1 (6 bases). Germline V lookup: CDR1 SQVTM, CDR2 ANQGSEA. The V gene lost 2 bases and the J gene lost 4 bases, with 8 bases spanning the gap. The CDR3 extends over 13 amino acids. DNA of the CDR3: TGCAGCGTTGAAAAGGACAGTAATGAAAAACTGTTTTTT. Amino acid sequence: CSVEKDSNEKLFF.

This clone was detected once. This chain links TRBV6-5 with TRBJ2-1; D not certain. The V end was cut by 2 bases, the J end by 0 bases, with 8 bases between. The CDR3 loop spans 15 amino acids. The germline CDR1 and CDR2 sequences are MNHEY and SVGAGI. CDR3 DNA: TGTGCCAGCAGTTACAGGGATAGCTCCTACAATGAGCAGTTCTTC. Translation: CASSYRDSSYNEQFF.

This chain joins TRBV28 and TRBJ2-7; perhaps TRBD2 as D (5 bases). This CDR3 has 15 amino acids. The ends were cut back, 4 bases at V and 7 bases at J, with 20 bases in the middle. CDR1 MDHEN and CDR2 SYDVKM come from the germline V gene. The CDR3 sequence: CASSYGSWSFGEQYF. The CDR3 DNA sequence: TGTGCCAGCAGTTATGGGAGTTGGTCTTTCGGGGAGCAGTACTTC. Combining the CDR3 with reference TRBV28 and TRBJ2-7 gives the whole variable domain DVKVTQSSRYLVKRTGEKVFLECVQDMDHENMFWYRQDPGLGLRLIYFSYDVKMKEKGDIPEGYSVSREKKERFSLILESASTNQTSMYLCASSYGSWSFGEQYFGPGTRLTVT.

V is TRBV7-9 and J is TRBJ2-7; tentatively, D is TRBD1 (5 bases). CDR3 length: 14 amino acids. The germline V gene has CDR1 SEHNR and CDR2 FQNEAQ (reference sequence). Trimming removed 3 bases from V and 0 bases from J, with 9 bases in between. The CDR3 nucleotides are TGTGCCAGCAGCTTCACAGGTTACTCCTACGAGCAGTACTTC. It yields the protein CASSFTGYSYEQYF. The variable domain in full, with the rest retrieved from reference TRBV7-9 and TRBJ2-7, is DTGVSQNPRHKITKRGQNVTFRCDPISEHNRLYWYRQTLGQGPEFLTYFQNEAQLEKSRLLSDRFSAERPKGSFSTLEIQRTEQGDSAMYLCASSFTGYSYEQYFGPGTRLTVT.

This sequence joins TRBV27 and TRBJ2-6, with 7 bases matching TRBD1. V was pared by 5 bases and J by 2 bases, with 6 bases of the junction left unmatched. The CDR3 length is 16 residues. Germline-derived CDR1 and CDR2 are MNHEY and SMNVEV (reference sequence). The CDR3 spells CASSPLGTAGANVLTF. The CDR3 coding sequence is TGTGCCAGCAGTCCCCTTGGGACAGCTGGGGCCAACGTCCTGACTTTC.

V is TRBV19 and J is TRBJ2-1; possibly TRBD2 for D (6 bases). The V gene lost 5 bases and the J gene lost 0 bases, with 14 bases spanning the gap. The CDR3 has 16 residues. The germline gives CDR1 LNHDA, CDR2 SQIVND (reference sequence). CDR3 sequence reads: CASSPTSKSSYNEQFF. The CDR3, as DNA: TGTGCCAGTAGTCCGACTAGTAAGAGCTCCTACAATGAGCAGTTCTTC.

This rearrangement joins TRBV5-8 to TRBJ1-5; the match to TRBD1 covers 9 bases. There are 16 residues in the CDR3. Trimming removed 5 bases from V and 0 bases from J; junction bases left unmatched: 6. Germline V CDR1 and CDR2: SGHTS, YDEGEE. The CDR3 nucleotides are TGTGCCAGCAGTCCCGGGACAGGGAATAGCAATCAGCCCCAGCATTTT. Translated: CASSPGTGNSNQPQHF.

The CDR3, as DNA: TGTGCCAGCAGCGAACCGGGACAGGGACCTGGGGGCACTGAAGCTTTCTTT. Amino acids: CASSEPGQGPGGTEAFF. The chain recombines TRBV9 with TRBJ1-1, with 9 bases that match TRBD1. After removal of 3 bases from V and 4 bases from J, the junction contained 13 bases not matched to a gene. Germline assignment: CDR1 SGDLS and CDR2 YYNGEE. The CDR3 length is 17 residues.

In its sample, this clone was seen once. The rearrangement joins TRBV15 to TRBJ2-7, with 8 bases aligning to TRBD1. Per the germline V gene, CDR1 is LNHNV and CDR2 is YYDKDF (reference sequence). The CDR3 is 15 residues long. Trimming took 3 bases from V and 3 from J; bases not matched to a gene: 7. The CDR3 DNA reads TGTGCCACCAGCAGCCTGGACAGGGATCACTACGAGCAGTACTTC. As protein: CATSSLDRDHYEQYF.

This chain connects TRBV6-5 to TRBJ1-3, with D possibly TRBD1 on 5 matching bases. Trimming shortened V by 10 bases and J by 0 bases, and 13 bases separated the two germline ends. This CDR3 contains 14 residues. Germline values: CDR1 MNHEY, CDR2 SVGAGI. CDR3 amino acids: CATTGTRSGNTIYF. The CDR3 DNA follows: TGTGCCACCACCGGGACCCGCTCTGGAAACACCATATATTTT.

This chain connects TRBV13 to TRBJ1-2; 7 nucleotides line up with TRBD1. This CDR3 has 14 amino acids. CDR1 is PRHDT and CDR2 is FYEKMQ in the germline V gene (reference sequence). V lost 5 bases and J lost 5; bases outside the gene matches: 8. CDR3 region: CASSGRGQGYGYTF. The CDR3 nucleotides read TGTGCCAGCAGCGGTAGGGGGCAGGGGTATGGCTACACCTTC. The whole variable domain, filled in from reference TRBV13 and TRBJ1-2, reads AAGVIQSPRHLIKEKRETATLKCYPIPRHDTVYWYQQGPGQDPQFLISFYEKMQSDKGSIPDRFSAQQFSDYHSELNMSSLELGDSALYFCASSGRGQGYGYTFGSGTRLTVV.

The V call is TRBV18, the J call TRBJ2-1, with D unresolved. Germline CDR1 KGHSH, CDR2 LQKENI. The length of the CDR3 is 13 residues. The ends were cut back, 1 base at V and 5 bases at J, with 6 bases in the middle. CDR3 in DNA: TGTGCCAGCTCACCACGGGAAGACAATGAGCAGTTCTTC. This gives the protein CASSPREDNEQFF.

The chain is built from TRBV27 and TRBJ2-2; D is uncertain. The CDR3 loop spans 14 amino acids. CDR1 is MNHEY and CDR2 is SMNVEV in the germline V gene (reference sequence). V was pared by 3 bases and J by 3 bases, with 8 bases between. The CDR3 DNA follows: TGTGCCAGCAGTTTCTCATCGGACACCGGGGAGCTGTTTTTT. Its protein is CASSFSSDTGELFF.

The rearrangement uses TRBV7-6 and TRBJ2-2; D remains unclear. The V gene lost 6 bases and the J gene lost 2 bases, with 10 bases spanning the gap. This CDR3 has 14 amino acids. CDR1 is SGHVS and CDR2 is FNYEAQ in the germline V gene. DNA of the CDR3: TGTGCCAGCAGACATTCAACCAACACCGGGGAGCTGTTTTTT. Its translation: CASRHSTNTGELFF. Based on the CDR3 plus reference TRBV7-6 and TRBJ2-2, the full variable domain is GAGVSQSPRYKVTKRGQDVALRCDPISGHVSLYWYRQALGQGPEFLTYFNYEAQQDKSGLPNDRFSAERPEGSISTLTIQRTEQRDSAMYRCASRHSTNTGELFFGEGSRLTVL.

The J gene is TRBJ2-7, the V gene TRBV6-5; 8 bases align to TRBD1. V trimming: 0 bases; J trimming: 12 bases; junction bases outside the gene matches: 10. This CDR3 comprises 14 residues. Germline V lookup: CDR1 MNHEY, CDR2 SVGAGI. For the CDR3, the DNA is TGTGCCAGCAGTTACTCGACAGACAGGGGAGCGTTGTACTTC. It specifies CASSYSTDRGALYF.

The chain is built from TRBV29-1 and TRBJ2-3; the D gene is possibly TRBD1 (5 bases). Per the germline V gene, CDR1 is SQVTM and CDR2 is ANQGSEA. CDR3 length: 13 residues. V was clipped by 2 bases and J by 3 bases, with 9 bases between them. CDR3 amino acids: CSVEMQGTDTQYF. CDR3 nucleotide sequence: TGCAGCGTTGAAATGCAGGGTACAGATACGCAGTATTTT.

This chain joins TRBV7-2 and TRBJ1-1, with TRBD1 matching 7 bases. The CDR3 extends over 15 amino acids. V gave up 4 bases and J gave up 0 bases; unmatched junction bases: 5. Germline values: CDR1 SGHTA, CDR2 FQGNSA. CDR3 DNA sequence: TGTGCCAGCAGCTCGACCGGGACAGTGAACACTGAAGCTTTCTTT. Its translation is CASSSTGTVNTEAFF.

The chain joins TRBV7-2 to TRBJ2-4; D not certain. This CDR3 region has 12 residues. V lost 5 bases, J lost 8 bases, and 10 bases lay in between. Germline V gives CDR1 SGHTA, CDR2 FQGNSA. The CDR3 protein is CASSPTRDIQYF. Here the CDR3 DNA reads TGTGCCAGCAGCCCCACAAGGGACATTCAGTACTTC.

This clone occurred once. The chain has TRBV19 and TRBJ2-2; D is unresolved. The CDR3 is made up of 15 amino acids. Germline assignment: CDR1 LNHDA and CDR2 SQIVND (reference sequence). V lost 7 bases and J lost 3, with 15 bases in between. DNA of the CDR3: TGTGCCAGTAAGAAGACACCAACTGACACCGGGGAGCTGTTTTTT. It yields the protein CASKKTPTDTGELFF.

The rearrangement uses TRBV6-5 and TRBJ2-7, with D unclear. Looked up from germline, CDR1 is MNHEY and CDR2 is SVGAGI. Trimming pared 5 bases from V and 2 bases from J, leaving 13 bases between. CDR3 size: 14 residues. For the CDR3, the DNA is TGTGCCAGCAGTAAACGCGACGGCGCCTACGAGCAGTACTTC. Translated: CASSKRDGAYEQYF.

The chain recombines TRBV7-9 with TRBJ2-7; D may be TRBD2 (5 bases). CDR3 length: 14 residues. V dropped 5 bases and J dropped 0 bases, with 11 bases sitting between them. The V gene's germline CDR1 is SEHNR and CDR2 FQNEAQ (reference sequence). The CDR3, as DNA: TGTGCCAGCAGCCCCGGACTTCACTCCTACGAGCAGTACTTC. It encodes CASSPGLHSYEQYF.

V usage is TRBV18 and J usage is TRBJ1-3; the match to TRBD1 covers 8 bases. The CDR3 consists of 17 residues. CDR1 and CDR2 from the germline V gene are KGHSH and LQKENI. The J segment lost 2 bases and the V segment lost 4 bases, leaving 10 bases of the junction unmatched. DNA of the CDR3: TGTGCCAGCTCACGACAACTAGACAGGGGTACTGGAAACACCATATATTTT. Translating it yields CASSRQLDRGTGNTIYF.

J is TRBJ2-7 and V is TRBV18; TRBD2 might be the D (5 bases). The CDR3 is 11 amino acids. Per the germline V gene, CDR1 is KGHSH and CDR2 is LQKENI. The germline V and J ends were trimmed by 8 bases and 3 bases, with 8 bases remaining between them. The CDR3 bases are TGTGCCAGCGCGGGCCTCTACGAGCAGTACTTC. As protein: CASAGLYEQYF.

The CDR3 spells CASQAIQGVNTEAFF. For the CDR3, the DNA is TGTGCCAGCCAGGCCATCCAAGGAGTGAACACTGAAGCTTTCTTT. The chain recombines TRBV6-5 with TRBJ1-1, with D unclear. This CDR3 spans 15 amino acids. Trimming cost V 8 bases and J 0 bases, with 16 bases left between them. Germline CDR1 MNHEY, CDR2 SVGAGI.

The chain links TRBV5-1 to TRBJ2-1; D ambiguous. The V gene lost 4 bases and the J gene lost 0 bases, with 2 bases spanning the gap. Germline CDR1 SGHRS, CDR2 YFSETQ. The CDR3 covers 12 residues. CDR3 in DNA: TGCGCCAGCAGCGGCTCCTACAATGAGCAGTTCTTC. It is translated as CASSGSYNEQFF.

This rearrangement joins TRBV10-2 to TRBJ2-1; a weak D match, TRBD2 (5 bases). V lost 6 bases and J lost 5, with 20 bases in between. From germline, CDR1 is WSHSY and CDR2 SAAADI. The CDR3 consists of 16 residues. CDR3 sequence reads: CASSGSERRMNNEQFF. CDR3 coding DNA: TGCGCCAGCAGCGGTAGTGAGCGGAGGATGAACAATGAGCAGTTCTTC.